Listed here is a single T cell receptor beta chain. No antigen is known for it. Its ends do not fully match the called genes, so a read error is possible. The data derive from a study of CD8+CD57+ T cells in acquired aplastic anemia. Study-wide background: Sorted CD4+ plus CD8+ cells gave DNA averaging 3.2 ug. Findings and limits, study-wide: Some 31 shared CD8+ CDR3s appeared highly expressed within patients' immunodominant clones.

Investigators profiled TCR beta VDJ and CDR3 from genomic DNA template. TCRdb re-called the reads through MiXCR, storing one row per CDR3 protein. The sample contains roughly 160,000 distinct CDR3 sequences, about two thirds of which appear only once. Germline assignment: CDR1 MNHEY and CDR2 SMNVEV (reference sequence). The length of the CDR3 is 11 residues. Patients sequenced had flow cytometry evidence of CD8+CD57+ cell expansion. No therapy had been given to the patients at the time of blood sampling. This sequence was found in a human donor with aplastic anemia. V usage is TRBV27 and J usage is TRBJ1-1; weak D call: TRBD1 (5 bases). Material for sequencing was sorted CD4+, CD8+, or CD8+CD57+ T cells (not recorded which) from PBMCs. CDR3 nucleotide sequence: TGTGCCAGCAGACACGGGACTGAGGCTTTCTTT. Translated: CASRHGTEAFF.